The 17 T cell receptor beta chains presented below share a single source sample, sequenced in a study of shared clonotypes between healthy human individuals. Some clones are missing from TCRdb's copy, which holds only in-frame ones; the method was immunoSEQ multiplex PCR. The sample shows approximately 940,000 clones, about three quarters of them seen only once. Sequenced material: memory CD4+ T cells sorted from blood. Subset specified: CD45RA-negative fraction. The source is a man younger than 30 in good health.

With regard to this clone: Additional DNA sequences in this sample encode the identical CDR3. The V gene is TRBV5-1, the J gene TRBJ2-7, with 10 bases identical to TRBD1. CDR3 size: 14 residues. CDR1 and CDR2 (germline): SGHRS, YFSETQ. Losses at the gene ends were 3 bases for V and 5 bases for J; bases not matched to a gene: 5. CDR3 sequence reads: CASSWGQGSHEQYF. Written as DNA, the CDR3 is TGCGCCAGCAGCTGGGGACAGGGGAGCCACGAGCAGTACTTC.

The genes are TRBV28 and TRBJ1-2; D is unclear. The V gene lost 6 bases and the J gene lost 8 bases, with 16 bases spanning the gap. This CDR3 is built from 13 residues. Germline assignment: CDR1 MDHEN and CDR2 SYDVKM. CDR3 nucleotide sequence: TGTGCCAGCAGCTCCGGCCCCGGCGGGGGCTACACCTTC. Its protein is CASSSGPGGGYTF.

This chain uses TRBV28 with TRBJ1-2; 11 nucleotides line up with TRBD1. Germline CDR1 MDHEN, CDR2 SYDVKM. V lost 6 bases to trimming and J lost 7 bases; unmatched junction nucleotides: 13. CDR3 length: 16 amino acids. Here the CDR3 reads CASSLNPYGQGAGYTF. Written as DNA, the CDR3 is TGTGCCAGCAGCCTTAATCCCTATGGACAGGGGGCTGGCTACACCTTC.

The chain employs TRBV4-3 and TRBJ2-3, with D possibly matching TRBD2 (5 bases). This CDR3 is 14 amino acids long. V lost 0 bases to trimming and J lost 5 bases, with 9 bases between them. CDR1 is LGHNA and CDR2 is YSLEER in the germline V gene. The CDR3 sequence: CASSQDWAGDTQYF. The CDR3 DNA follows: TGCGCCAGCAGCCAAGATTGGGCGGGAGATACGCAGTATTTT.

The chain is built from TRBV19 and TRBJ1-1; possible D gene TRBD1, 6 bases. Per germline, CDR1 LNHDA and CDR2 SQIVND (reference sequence). V lost 8 bases to trimming and J lost 0 bases, with 16 bases between them. The CDR3 length is 15 residues. CDR3 in DNA: TGTGCCAGTTCTAGGCAGGGGACGATGAACACTGAAGCTTTCTTT. This codes for CASSRQGTMNTEAFF.

This chain connects TRBV19 to TRBJ1-1, with D hard to call. The CDR3 is 14 residues long. Germline V gives CDR1 LNHDA, CDR2 SQIVND (reference sequence). Between the trimmed V and J ends, which lost 3 bases and 3 bases, there was a span of 11 bases. The CDR3 loop is CASSIGSGHTEAFF. The CDR3, as DNA: TGTGCCAGTAGTATTGGCTCAGGACACACTGAAGCTTTCTTT.

The chain joins TRBV7-2 to TRBJ2-3; tentative D call: TRBD2 (7 bases). Germline V gene lookup returns CDR1 SGHTA and CDR2 FQGNSA. V gave up 5 bases and J gave up 10 bases, with 16 bases separating them. The CDR3 has 13 residues. For the CDR3, the DNA is TGTGCCAGCAGCCCGGAGGGGGGGGAGTCGCAGTATTTT. Translated: CASSPEGGESQYF.

Worth noting for this clone: Within the sample, other DNA sequences also encode this same CDR3. The chain employs TRBV4-1 and TRBJ1-2; unclear D gene. The CDR3 runs to 15 residues. Trimming removed 0 bases at V and 2 bases at J, with 10 bases between. Germline V gene lookup returns CDR1 MGHRA and CDR2 YSYEKL. The CDR3 protein is CASSQDSAANYGYTF. For the CDR3, the DNA is TGCGCCAGCAGCCAAGATAGTGCGGCAAACTATGGCTACACCTTC.

This clone is a singleton in its sample. The chain joins TRBV21-1 to TRBJ1-3; TRBD1 is taken as the D call from the table, unchecked against the DNA. TRBV21-1 is a documented pseudogene. CDR3 length: 16 amino acids. The CDR3 sequence: CASSRRTASSGNTIYF. The CDR3 region has the DNA TGTGCCAGCAGCCGACGGACAGCGTCCTCTGGAAACACCATATATTTT.

This clone was found once. The J gene is TRBJ2-3, the V gene TRBV10-3; 7 bases match TRBD1. The junction had 3 bases not matched to a gene; V was cut back by 5 bases and J by 1 base. Germline V CDR1 and CDR2: ENHRY, SYGVKD. The CDR3 spans 14 residues. The CDR3 DNA reads TGTGCCATCAGTTGGGACAGCCGCACAGATACGCAGTATTTT. Encoded protein: CAISWDSRTDTQYF.

The V and J genes are TRBV20-1 and TRBJ1-1, with D unclear. The CDR3 extends over 11 amino acids. CDR1 is DFQATT and CDR2 is SNEGSKA in the germline V gene (reference sequence). Deletions cut 4 bases from V and 0 bases from J, with 3 bases between. CDR3 loop: CSATVNTEAFF. The CDR3 DNA follows: TGCAGTGCTACAGTGAACACTGAAGCTTTCTTT.

This chain joins TRBV4-1 and TRBJ1-3; TRBD1 might be the D (5 bases). Trimming took 10 bases from V and 4 from J, leaving 11 bases between them. The CDR3 sequence is 12 residues long. CDR1 is MGHRA and CDR2 is YSYEKL in the germline V gene. The CDR3 DNA reads as TGCGCCACGGACGGACAAGGAAACACCATATATTTT. This translates into CATDGQGNTIYF.

The CDR3 DNA sequence: TGCAGCGTTGAAGTTCCGGGACAGATCACTGAAGCTTTCTTT. It yields the protein CSVEVPGQITEAFF. This chain uses TRBV29-1 with TRBJ1-1; 7 bases agree with TRBD1. Trimming at V came to 1 base and at J to 4 bases, leaving 6 bases not matched to a gene. CDR1 is SQVTM, CDR2 ANQGSEA, per germline. CDR3 length: 14 amino acids. Using reference TRBV29-1 and TRBJ1-1 for the parts outside the CDR3, the full variable domain is SAVISQKPSRDICQRGTSLTIQCQVDSQVTMMFWYRQQPGQSLTLIATANQGSEATYESGFVIDKFPISRPNLTFSTLTVSNMSPEDSSIYLCSVEVPGQITEAFFGQGTRLTVV.

The gene calls are TRBV7-2 and TRBJ2-6; 8 bases are shared with TRBD1. V shed 7 bases, J shed 2 bases, and the junction held 4 bases outside the gene matches. This CDR3 contains 15 residues. The germline gives CDR1 SGHTA, CDR2 FQGNSA. The DNA of the CDR3 is TGTGCCAGCACGGGACAGGCCGCTGGGGCCAACGTCCTGACTTTC. Translated, it gives CASTGQAAGANVLTF.

This sequence joins TRBV2 and TRBJ2-4, with 11 positions matching TRBD2. Trimming at V came to 0 bases and at J to 15 bases, leaving 7 bases not matched to a gene. Per germline, CDR1 SNHLY and CDR2 FYNNEI. This CDR3 comprises 14 residues. The CDR3 region has the DNA TGTGCCAGCAGTGAAGCCCTAGCGGGAGGAGCTCGGTACTTC. It encodes CASSEALAGGARYF.

In this sample, this clone turned up once. The chain employs TRBV29-1 and TRBJ2-7, with TRBD2 matching over 9 bases. V gave up 6 bases and J gave up 9 bases; unmatched junction bases: 12. The germline CDR1 and CDR2 sequences are SQVTM and ANQGSEA. The CDR3 extends over 13 amino acids. DNA of the CDR3: TGCAGCGTGAAAATAGCGGGAGTGGACGTGCAGTACTTC. Translating it yields CSVKIAGVDVQYF.

The rearrangement links TRBV11-2 to TRBJ2-4; D uncertain. Germline V gene lookup returns CDR1 SGHAT and CDR2 FQNNGV. V lost 5 bases and J lost 3, with 17 bases in between. The CDR3 spans 16 residues. The CDR3 loop reads CASSNKGRIGKNIQYF. CDR3 coding DNA: TGTGCCAGCAGCAACAAAGGGCGTATTGGCAAAAACATTCAGTACTTC.